Only a few counts were recorded for the clone carrying this T cell receptor beta chain. Its antigen is unidentified. This sample is part of a study of spatial heterogeneity in lung cancer. Study-level results: Expanded alpha and beta TCR counts within tumors tracked tumor mutation counts.

Individually, TCR cDNA molecules were each labelled with a unique molecular identifier. TCRdb re-called the 5' RACE reads with MiXCR, one entry per CDR3 protein. The data show 9,500 or so distinct CDR3 sequences, with roughly 8% seen just once and 19% held by the top ten. This CDR3 is 16 amino acids long. CDR1 and CDR2 from the germline V gene are LNHNV and YYDKDF (reference sequence). The V end was cut by 3 bases, the J end by 4 bases, with 13 bases between. Time point: sample taken at primary tumor resection. Sequencing of whole RNA from tumor, nontumor lung or frozen PBMC involved no sorting. The J gene is TRBJ1-6, the V gene TRBV15; maybe TRBD1 (5 bases). The TCR comes from a male donor with early-stage non-small cell lung cancer. Sequenced here: lung tumor tissue, sampled at surgery. CDR3 DNA sequence: TGTGCCACCAGCAGGAGGTGGGGGGGGTATAATTCACCCCTCCACTTT. Amino acid sequence: CATSRRWGGYNSPLHF.